The 21 T cell receptor beta chains below come from one sample, sequenced in a study of beta chain features in type 1 diabetes. Study-wide findings and caveats: Moderate but significant shortening of TCRB CDR3s was recorded in all four CD4+ subsets from Type 1 diabetes patients.

The study reverse transcribed the entire isolated RNA, so it sequenced expressed TCRB transcripts. The protocol was immunoSEQ multiplex PCR, while the TCRdb copy is restricted to in-frame clones and leaves out a portion. The sample lists 200,000 to 300,000 clones; approximately 15% were seen once. These receptors lack a known antigen. The sequenced material came from naive CD4+ T cells from blood. These receptors were taken from a young man with type 1 diabetes.

The chain joins TRBV18 to TRBJ2-5; 9 bases line up with TRBD2. The CDR3 has 15 residues. J lost 5 bases, V lost 6 bases, and 10 bases had no gene match. CDR1 and CDR2 (germline): KGHSH, LQKENI. CDR3 amino acids: CASSPPGLALETQYF. The CDR3 nucleotides read TGTGCCAGCTCCCCCCCGGGACTAGCCTTGGAGACCCAGTACTTC.

The CDR3 loop reads CSVGSSDLGTQYF. For the CDR3, the DNA is TGCAGCGTTGGGTCTAGCGACCTAGGGACCCAGTACTTC. This chain uses TRBV29-1 with TRBJ2-5; weak D call: TRBD2 (6 bases). The CDR3 is 13 amino acids. Trimming stripped 4 bases from V and 7 bases from J, with 16 bases between. Germline CDR1 and CDR2: SQVTM and ANQGSEA.

The chain employs TRBV6-5 and TRBJ1-1, with D possibly being TRBD1 (6 bases). CDR1 is MNHEY and CDR2 is SVGAGI in the germline V gene. Trimming removed 6 bases at V and 2 bases at J, with 16 bases between. The CDR3 runs 15 residues. The CDR3 DNA follows: TGTGCCAGCAGCCCCCGTGGGGGCCCCAACACTGAAGCTTTCTTT. This encodes CASSPRGGPNTEAFF.

In its sample, this clone was seen many times. The DNA of the CDR3 is TGTGCCTGGACTCCGGCGGGGGCAGGGGAAGCTTTCTTT. Translating it yields CAWTPAGAGEAFF. V gene TRBV30 combines with J gene TRBJ1-1, with a weak D call TRBD1 (6 bases). Trimming removed 4 bases at V and 8 bases at J, with 17 bases between. The CDR3 sequence is 13 residues long. CDR1 is GTSNPN, CDR2 SVGIG, per germline (reference sequence).

This rearrangement joins TRBV19 to TRBJ1-1; tentative D call: TRBD1 (6 bases). There are 15 residues in the CDR3. The V and J ends lost 6 bases and 1 base respectively, with 15 bases between them. The germline CDR1 and CDR2 sequences are LNHDA and SQIVND (reference sequence). This CDR3 reads CASSNLGGGNTEAFF. In nucleotides, the CDR3 is TGTGCCAGTAGCAACCTGGGAGGGGGGAACACTGAAGCTTTCTTT.

The chain couples TRBV9 to TRBJ2-2; D is unclear. CDR3 length: 15 residues. Germline V CDR1 and CDR2: SGDLS, YYNGEE. Deletions cut 0 bases from V and 1 base from J, with 7 bases between. The chain's CDR3 is CASSVGQMNTGELFF. The CDR3 DNA follows: TGTGCCAGCAGCGTAGGGCAGATGAACACCGGGGAGCTGTTTTTT.

For this clone: This CDR3 is also generated by other DNA sequences in the sample. The chain combines TRBV10-3 with TRBJ2-3; D might be TRBD1 (6 bases). V was shortened by 6 bases and J by 4 bases, with 8 bases between the two germline ends. The CDR3 has 12 residues. CDR1 ENHRY and CDR2 SYGVKD come from the germline V gene. As DNA, the CDR3 is TGTGCCATCAGAGGGGGAGCAGATACGCAGTATTTT. This encodes CAIRGGADTQYF.

This chain links TRBV9 with TRBJ2-3; D possibly corresponds to TRBD1 (5 bases). This CDR3 comprises 14 residues. Germline CDR1 reads SGDLS; CDR2 reads YYNGEE. V shed 0 bases and J shed 4 bases, with 9 bases lying between them. The DNA for the CDR3 is TGTGCCAGCAGCGTAGGGCTGGGGCCAGATACGCAGTATTTT. As protein: CASSVGLGPDTQYF.

Only a few counts were recorded for this clone. The chain uses TRBV5-1 and TRBJ1-1; no definite D call. Trimming took off 6 bases at V and 1 base at J, with 16 bases between the two ends. Germline V lookup: CDR1 SGHRS, CDR2 YFSETQ. CDR3 length: 15 amino acids. DNA for the CDR3: TGCGCCAGCACCCGCGGGAACACCCAGAACACTGAAGCTTTCTTT. Its protein product is CASTRGNTQNTEAFF.

The V gene is TRBV14, the J gene TRBJ2-7; TRBD1 aligns across 8 bases. The CDR3 is 14 amino acids. Germline V gives CDR1 SGHDN, CDR2 FVKESK. V trimming: 4 bases; J trimming: 3 bases; junction bases outside the gene matches: 5. CDR3 nucleotide sequence: TGTGCCAGCAGCCGACAGGGGCTGAACTACGAGCAGTACTTC. Encoded protein: CASSRQGLNYEQYF.

This clone occurred a few times. The chain links TRBV7-9 to TRBJ2-2; TRBD2 matches 7 bases. This CDR3 contains 15 residues. The ends lost 1 base at V and 4 bases at J; junction bases unmatched: 3. CDR1 is SEHNR and CDR2 is FQNEAQ in the germline V gene (reference sequence). CDR3 sequence reads: CASSLVVAGTGELFF. CDR3 bases: TGTGCCAGCAGCTTAGTAGTAGCGGGCACCGGGGAGCTGTTTTTT.

This clone turned up a few times. This chain connects TRBV19 to TRBJ2-5; D unclear. Deletions cut 6 bases from V and 0 bases from J, with 5 bases between. Germline values: CDR1 LNHDA, CDR2 SQIVND (reference sequence). The CDR3 contains 12 residues. CDR3 protein: CASSRNQETQYF. In DNA form, the CDR3 reads TGTGCCAGTAGCAGGAACCAAGAGACCCAGTACTTC.

This clone was counted a few times. The CDR3 DNA reads as TGTGCCAGCAGTTACTCGACACAGTCTGGGGCCAACGTCCTGACTTTC. It translates to CASSYSTQSGANVLTF. This rearrangement joins TRBV6-5 to TRBJ2-6; the D is unclear. Germline-derived CDR1 and CDR2 are MNHEY and SVGAGI. The V end lost 0 bases, the J end lost 1 base, and 7 bases lay between the germline ends. This CDR3 spans 16 amino acids.

This clone appeared many times. The V and J genes are TRBV15 and TRBJ2-4; perhaps TRBD1 as D (5 bases). Trimming stripped 5 bases from V and 1 base from J, with 12 bases between. CDR3 length: 15 residues. Germline CDR1 and CDR2: LNHNV and YYDKDF (reference sequence). CDR3 protein: CATSRKGMAKNIQYF. CDR3 bases: TGTGCCACCAGCCGAAAGGGGATGGCCAAAAACATTCAGTACTTC.

V and J are TRBV19 and TRBJ1-1; a weak D match, TRBD1 (6 bases). V was shortened by 5 bases and J by 10 bases, with 20 bases between the two germline ends. This CDR3 has 14 residues. The germline V gene encodes CDR1 LNHDA and CDR2 SQIVND (reference sequence). The CDR3 loop reads CASSRSGGPPSAFF. CDR3 coding DNA: TGTGCCAGTAGTCGATCGGGGGGCCCCCCGTCAGCTTTCTTT.

This chain connects TRBV5-1 to TRBJ2-3, with a weak D call TRBD1 (6 bases). This CDR3 has 14 amino acids. Trimming took off 0 bases at V and 7 bases at J, with 12 bases between the two ends. Looked up from germline, CDR1 is SGHRS and CDR2 is YFSETQ. This CDR3 reads CASSLARGEHTQYF. DNA of the CDR3: TGCGCCAGCAGCTTGGCCAGGGGAGAACATACGCAGTATTTT.

The V and J genes are TRBV4-1 and TRBJ2-7; D possibly corresponds to TRBD2 (6 bases). Looked up from germline, CDR1 is MGHRA and CDR2 is YSYEKL. The V gene lost 2 bases and the J gene lost 4 bases, with 15 bases spanning the gap. The CDR3 runs 15 residues. The CDR3 nucleotides are TGCGCCAGCAGCCAACGGGAGAAGTCCTCTTACGAGCAGTACTTC. Translated: CASSQREKSSYEQYF.

CDR3 sequence (DNA): TGTGCCTGGAGTGGAGGGAGGAATCAGCCCCAGCATTTT. Translated: CAWSGGRNQPQHF. The rearrangement joins TRBV30 to TRBJ1-5; D unresolved. In germline, CDR1 is GTSNPN, CDR2 SVGIG (reference sequence). The CDR3 extends over 13 amino acids. Deletions cut 1 base from V and 4 bases from J, with 8 bases between.

The sample holds a few counts of this clone. The V and J genes are TRBV9 and TRBJ1-1, with D hard to call. Germline V gene sequence: CDR1 SGDLS, CDR2 YYNGEE. The CDR3 contains 13 residues. V gave up 4 bases and J gave up 7 bases, with 14 bases separating them. The CDR3 DNA is TGTGCCAGCAGCACCCTAACGGGGAATGAAGCTTTCTTT. Residues: CASSTLTGNEAFF. The full variable domain, in which reference TRBV9 and TRBJ1-1 provide the parts outside the CDR3, is DSGVTQTPKHLITATGQRVTLRCSPRSGDLSVYWYQQSLDQGLQFLIQYYNGEERAKGNILERFSAQQFPDLHSELNLSSLELGDSALYFCASSTLTGNEAFFGQGTRLTVV.

The CDR3, as DNA: TGTGCCAGCTCACCGAGCCGGGAGGGGGCCTACGAGCAGTACTTC. It yields the protein CASSPSREGAYEQYF. The chain combines TRBV18 with TRBJ2-7, with 8 positions matching TRBD2. V gave up 3 bases and J gave up 2 bases; unmatched junction bases: 6. There are 15 residues in the CDR3. From germline, CDR1 is KGHSH and CDR2 LQKENI.

The rearrangement links TRBV19 to TRBJ2-3; 11 positions match TRBD1. The CDR3 runs to 14 residues. The V and J ends lost 3 bases and 5 bases, in that order; junction bases with no gene match: 1. CDR1 and CDR2 (germline): LNHDA, SQIVND (reference sequence). The CDR3 reads CASSMGQGVDTQYF. CDR3 in DNA: TGTGCCAGTAGTATGGGACAGGGGGTAGATACGCAGTATTTT.